Described below is a single T cell receptor (beta chain) sequence and its context. Its target antigen remains unknown. The read ends 3 residues shy of where the CDR3 ends; the end is completed using the germline J gene. Related donors were used in the transplants with nonmyeloablative bone marrow transplantation, and mixed chimerism was transient in the human trials. Thawed PBMCs were FACS-sorted into unstimulated Tregs (CD4+CD25+CD127-), CD4+ non-Tregs (CD4+CD25-), CD4 cells and CD8 cells. Several combined kidney and bone marrow transplant recipients from the ITN036ST trial were included as patients, and samples were available only from these trial subjects. Healthy control blood was processed by Ficoll density gradient to PBMCs and cryopreserved; patient PBMCs were collected before and after transplant. Genomic DNA was extracted from sorted cells with the QIAGEN DNeasy Blood and Tissue Kit for TCRbeta CDR3 sequencing. High-throughput TCRbeta CDR3 sequencing was carried out commercially through immunoSEQ, with PCR amplification with bias correction and internal controls included. The published analysis was carried out like this. Unique productive TCRbeta sequences were defined by CDR3 nucleotide sequence where primers matched, otherwise by CDR3 amino acid sequence with Vbeta and Jbeta genes. As a correction for sorting error, sequences shared between sorted populations at a frequency ratio of 2:1 or less were discarded, and the remaining shared sequences were assigned to the higher population. Donor-reactive sequences were defined as at least 5-fold expanded in CFSE-low cells versus unstimulated cells, with frequency of at least 0.01% in CFSE-low cells. Repertoire divergence was quantified by Jensen-Shannon divergence calculated from the top 100 TCRbeta sequences ranked by frequency. For any sample with multiple sequencing runs, sorting error was corrected in each run separately before the runs were pooled. In TCRdb, the immuneACCESS table is reduced to in-frame sequences with V and J assigned. These tables do not hold every clone; where another copy was compared, an unresolved V gene accounts for under half, and the others remain unexplained. V, J and clone size were drawn from that table, and D and trimming were deduced from the DNA. This sample's table contains approximately 6,000 clones. The biggest ten clones account for 30% to 40% of the sample.

Here V drops 1 base and J drops 3 bases, and the junction holds 8 bases not matched to any gene. CDR1 and CDR2 were assigned from the germline V gene as SGHDN and FVKESK. The CDR3 covers 16 residues, taking in both the cysteine and the phenylalanine. Sequencing covers 39 bases of the CDR3, shown here with the frame starting at base 1. This entry belongs to a study of Tregs in tolerant kidney transplant recipients (dated by TCRdb to about 2019). Looking at the study overall: Before combined kidney and bone marrow transplantation, this study identified donor-specific regulatory T cells using TCRbeta sequencing and then followed those same cells after transplant. Paper-wide results and their limitations: Because the study included only a small number of patients, the results must be confirmed in larger populations and under other immunosuppression protocols. In tolerant patients, donor-specific Tregs expanded more than Tregs overall, which suggests antigen-driven rather than nonspecific expansion. The most biologically relevant and donor-specific TCRbeta repertoire appeared to be identified by expanding Tregs with activated donor B cells. Biological reproducibility was not directly addressed, though technical replication error appeared minimal. PCR primers changed over time for some patients, so nucleotide-level comparison across those patients' samples was not possible.

The input for sequencing was CD8+ T cells from blood (PBMCs), taken 12 months after the transplant. The receptor was isolated from a human patient who received a combined kidney and bone marrow transplant. After a transplant, the graft donor may have provided part of the T cells. The rearrangement combines TRBV14 with TRBJ2-7; 8 central bases correspond to TRBD2. CDR3 loop: CASSQGKAGGLYEQYF. The sequenced CDR3 bases are TGTGCCAGCAGCCAAGGGAAGGCGGGAGGCCTCTACGAG.